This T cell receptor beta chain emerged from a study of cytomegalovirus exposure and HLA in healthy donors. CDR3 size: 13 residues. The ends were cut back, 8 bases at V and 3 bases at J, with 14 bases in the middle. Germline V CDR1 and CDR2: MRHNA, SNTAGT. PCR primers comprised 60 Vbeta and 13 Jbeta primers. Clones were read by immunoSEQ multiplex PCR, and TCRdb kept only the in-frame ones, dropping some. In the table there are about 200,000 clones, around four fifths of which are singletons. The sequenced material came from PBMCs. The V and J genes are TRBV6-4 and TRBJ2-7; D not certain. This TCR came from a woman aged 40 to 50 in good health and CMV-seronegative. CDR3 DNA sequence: TGTGCCAGCCGGTGGGCCAGGCTCTACGAGCAGTACTTC. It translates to CASRWARLYEQYF.